Listed below are T cell receptor beta chains from one sample, sequenced in a study of T cell responses to AZD1222 COVID-19 vaccine. Generated by immunoSEQ multiplex PCR, the TCRdb table keeps only in-frame clones and is missing some. The table records about 140,000 clones, 92% of them present only once. The sequences come from peripheral blood, collected 28 days after the second AZD1222 dose. These receptors originate from an adult who received the AZD1222 COVID-19 vaccine. Each CDR3 is given with its conserved first and last residue. D genes are given only for firm matches. Only some rows state a clone size, as once, few, many or a class for expanded clones.

v_call: TRBV24-1; clone_size: .; j_call: TRBJ1-2; d_call: .; cdr3_aa: CATSDQPKGGYTF; cdr3_nt: TGTGCCACCAGTGACCAACCCAAGGGGGGCTACACCTTC
v_call: TRBV28; clone_size: .; j_call: TRBJ1-2; d_call: .; cdr3_aa: CATKSQLDYGYTF; cdr3_nt: TGTGCCACCAAATCTCAACTAGACTATGGCTACACCTTC
v_call: TRBV19; clone_size: once; j_call: TRBJ1-5; d_call: TRBD1; cdr3_aa: CASSMGQGGNQPQHF; cdr3_nt: TGTGCCAGTAGTATGGGACAGGGAGGCAATCAGCCCCAGCATTTT
v_call: TRBV3-1/TRBV3-2; clone_size: once; j_call: TRBJ1-4; d_call: .; cdr3_aa: CASSQDSLSGEKLFF; cdr3_nt: TGTGCCAGCAGCCAAGACTCCCTCTCTGGAGAAAAACTGTTTTTT
v_call: TRBV7-8; clone_size: .; j_call: TRBJ2-2; d_call: .; cdr3_aa: CASYDRTGELFF; cdr3_nt: TGTGCCAGCTACGATCGCACCGGGGAGCTGTTTTTT
v_call: TRBV5-5; clone_size: .; j_call: TRBJ1-6; d_call: TRBD1; cdr3_aa: CASSLGTGTYNSPLHF; cdr3_nt: TGTGCCAGCAGCTTGGGGACAGGGACCTATAATTCACCCCTCCACTTT
v_call: TRBV7-6; clone_size: .; j_call: TRBJ1-2; d_call: .; cdr3_aa: CASSPQGGSGYGYTF; cdr3_nt: TGTGCCAGCAGCCCCCAGGGCGGGTCGGGCTATGGCTACACCTTC
v_call: TRBV6-5; clone_size: .; j_call: TRBJ1-1; d_call: TRBD1; cdr3_aa: CASRRRDRGDTEAFF; cdr3_nt: TGTGCCAGCAGGCGCCGGGACAGGGGGGACACTGAAGCTTTCTTT
v_call: TRBV4-2; clone_size: .; j_call: TRBJ2-1; d_call: TRBD2; cdr3_aa: CASSLFAGTSVYNEQFF; cdr3_nt: TGTGCCAGCAGCCTCTTCGCCGGGACTAGCGTGTACAATGAGCAGTTCTTC
v_call: TRBV5-1; clone_size: .; j_call: TRBJ1-1; d_call: .; cdr3_aa: CASSLVSGFTEAFF; cdr3_nt: TGCGCCAGCAGCTTGGTATCAGGGTTCACTGAAGCTTTCTTT
v_call: TRBV11-2; clone_size: .; j_call: TRBJ2-2; d_call: .; cdr3_aa: CASSLVQGFTGELFF; cdr3_nt: TGTGCCAGCAGCTTAGTTCAAGGGTTCACCGGGGAGCTGTTTTTT
v_call: TRBV30; clone_size: .; j_call: TRBJ1-2; d_call: TRBD1; cdr3_aa: CAWNRGFGYTF; cdr3_nt: TGTGCCTGGAACAGGGGATTTGGCTACACCTTC
v_call: TRBV14; clone_size: few; j_call: TRBJ2-1; d_call: .; cdr3_aa: CASSQEYQRYNEQFF; cdr3_nt: TGTGCCAGCAGCCAAGAATACCAGCGGTACAATGAGCAGTTCTTC
v_call: TRBV4-1; clone_size: .; j_call: TRBJ2-5; d_call: .; cdr3_aa: CASSQFRPGQQETQYF; cdr3_nt: TGCGCCAGCAGCCAATTTCGACCGGGACAACAAGAGACCCAGTACTTC
v_call: TRBV25-1; clone_size: .; j_call: TRBJ1-2; d_call: .; cdr3_aa: CASRATNYGYTF; cdr3_nt: TGTGCCAGCAGGGCAACTAACTATGGCTACACCTTC
v_call: TRBV27; clone_size: .; j_call: TRBJ1-1; d_call: .; cdr3_aa: CASSFKGETEAFF; cdr3_nt: TGTGCCAGCAGTTTTAAAGGGGAGACTGAAGCTTTCTTT
v_call: TRBV5-1; clone_size: .; j_call: TRBJ2-3; d_call: TRBD2; cdr3_aa: CASSLVASGPGDTQYF; cdr3_nt: TGCGCCAGCAGCTTGGTCGCTAGCGGGCCTGGCGATACGCAGTATTTT
v_call: TRBV18; clone_size: .; j_call: TRBJ1-3; d_call: .; cdr3_aa: CASSPSGGSGNTIYF; cdr3_nt: TGTGCCAGCTCACCCTCTGGAGGGTCCGGAAACACCATATATTTT
v_call: TRBV7-2; clone_size: .; j_call: TRBJ2-5; d_call: TRBD2; cdr3_aa: CASSRGTSRKQETQYF; cdr3_nt: TGTGCCAGCAGCCGTGGGACTAGCAGGAAACAAGAGACCCAGTACTTC
v_call: TRBV18; clone_size: .; j_call: TRBJ2-1; d_call: .; cdr3_aa: CASSPRGGNTYNEQFF; cdr3_nt: TGTGCCAGCTCACCACGCGGCGGGAACACCTACAATGAGCAGTTCTTC
v_call: TRBV3-1/TRBV3-2; clone_size: few; j_call: TRBJ2-1; d_call: .; cdr3_aa: CASRPDYFHNEQFF; cdr3_nt: TGTGCCAGCAGACCCGACTATTTTCACAATGAGCAGTTCTTC
v_call: TRBV7-2; clone_size: .; j_call: TRBJ2-1; d_call: .; cdr3_aa: CASSLGYGVNEQFF; cdr3_nt: TGTGCCAGCAGCTTAGGATACGGGGTGAATGAGCAGTTCTTC
v_call: TRBV30; clone_size: .; j_call: TRBJ2-7; d_call: .; cdr3_aa: CAWGKGRLF; cdr3_nt: TGTGCCTGGGGCAAGGGGCGGCTTTTC
v_call: TRBV7-2; clone_size: .; j_call: TRBJ2-1; d_call: TRBD2; cdr3_aa: CASSPRGGAFNEQFF; cdr3_nt: TGTGCCAGCAGCCCCCGGGGGGGGGCGTTCAATGAGCAGTTCTTC
v_call: TRBV5-4; clone_size: .; j_call: TRBJ1-2; d_call: TRBD1; cdr3_aa: CASSLAYRGVSHGYTF; cdr3_nt: TGTGCCAGCAGCTTGGCCTACAGGGGAGTTAGTCATGGCTACACCTTC
v_call: TRBV4-1; clone_size: .; j_call: TRBJ1-4; d_call: .; cdr3_aa: CASSQLDVIAEKLFF; cdr3_nt: TGCGCCAGCAGCCAACTAGACGTTATAGCCGAAAAACTGTTTTTT